One sample yielded the 12 T cell receptor beta chains listed below, sequenced in a study of T-cell reconstitution after alpha-beta-depleted transplantation in children. Library preparation (for TCRbeta) was performed with unique molecular identifiers. MiXCR was run by TCRdb on the PCR reads, yielding one entry per CDR3 protein. The sample contains 500,000 to 650,000 distinct CDR3 sequences, roughly 13% of which appear only once. This specimen was PBMCs, mostly from graft donor cells, taken 360 days after TCRalphabeta/CD19-depleted stem cell transplant. These receptor sequences come from a male patient younger than 18 who had a stem cell transplant for acute myeloid leukemia, so the T cells may come from the graft donor.

This clonotype was picked up a small number of times. The V gene is TRBV14, the J gene TRBJ2-1; D is tentatively TRBD1 or TRBD2 (5 bases each). The CDR3 spans 18 residues. CDR1 is SGHDN, CDR2 FVKESK, per germline. Deletions cut 3 bases from V and 4 bases from J, with 22 bases between. The CDR3 spells CASSQELIRDAKYNEQFF. The CDR3, as DNA: TGTGCCAGCAGCCAGGAGCTTATTAGGGACGCCAAATACAATGAGCAGTTCTTC.

CDR3 region: CASSLWRSQGGAEAFF. CDR3 in DNA: TGTGCCAGCAGCTTATGGCGTAGTCAGGGGGGTGCTGAAGCTTTCTTT. The V call is TRBV7-8, the J call TRBJ1-1, with 7 bases lining up with TRBD1. J was trimmed by 6 bases and V by 2 bases; bases with no gene match: 12. This CDR3 region has 16 residues. Germline loops: CDR1 SGHVS, CDR2 FQNEAQ.

The sample holds a few counts of this clonotype. The chain couples TRBV7-2 to TRBJ2-7; D may be TRBD2 (5 bases). The CDR3 totals 15 residues. Germline V gene data show CDR1 as SGHTA and CDR2 as FQGNSA. Trimming left V 3 bases short and J 0 bases short, with 12 bases between. The CDR3 DNA reads as TGTGCCAGCAGCTTTGGAACTCGGGACTCCTACGAGCAGTACTTC. Translated: CASSFGTRDSYEQYF.

This clonotype was detected only a few times. This chain connects TRBV27 to TRBJ1-2; TRBD1 matches 7 bases. V lost 6 bases to trimming and J lost 5 bases; unmatched junction nucleotides: 9. The CDR3 runs 14 residues. Germline loops: CDR1 MNHEY, CDR2 SMNVEV (reference sequence). The CDR3 here is CASRGQAGNYGYTF. As DNA, the CDR3 is TGTGCCAGCAGAGGACAGGCTGGGAATTATGGCTACACCTTC.

This clonotype was recorded at least ten times. The chain has TRBV20-1 and TRBJ2-1; 9 nucleotides agree with TRBD2. Trimming removed 6 bases from V and 4 bases from J; junction bases left unmatched: 10. Germline V CDR1 and CDR2: DFQATT, SNEGSKA (reference sequence). CDR3 length equals 15 residues. CDR3 sequence reads: CSALPSGRTYNEQFF. The CDR3 DNA reads as TGCAGTGCCCTTCCCAGCGGGAGGACGTACAATGAGCAGTTCTTC.

The genes are TRBV12-3 or TRBV12-4 and TRBJ2-7; D not resolved. This CDR3 has 15 amino acids. Deletions cut 6 bases from V and 3 bases from J, with 18 bases between. The CDR3 loop is CASSLGTTRVYEQYF. The CDR3 DNA sequence: TGTGCCAGCAGCCTGGGTACTACTCGGGTCTACGAGCAGTACTTC.

This clonotype was seen more than once but under ten times. The chain joins TRBV12-3 or TRBV12-4 to TRBJ1-4, with a tentative D call TRBD1 (5 bases). V lost 3 bases, J lost 7 bases, and 9 bases lay in between. This CDR3 comprises 13 residues. For the CDR3, the DNA is TGTGCCAGCAGTTTTATGCAGGGTGAAAAACTGTTTTTT. It encodes CASSFMQGEKLFF.

Many counts were recorded for this clonotype. The rearrangement joins TRBV7-3 to TRBJ2-2, with D possibly being TRBD2 (5 bases). This CDR3 spans 15 amino acids. The V end lost 5 bases, the J end lost 5 bases, and 15 bases lay between the germline ends. The germline V gene has CDR1 SGHTA and CDR2 FQGTGA. CDR3 amino acids: CASSISAPGTGELFF. In DNA form, the CDR3 reads TGTGCCAGCAGCATTAGCGCTCCGGGGACCGGGGAGCTGTTTTTT.

This clonotype was recorded at least ten times. CDR3 in DNA: TGTGCCAGCAGTTCTACTAGCGGGAGACCAATGAAGCAGTTCTTC. This gives the protein CASSSTSGRPMKQFF. This rearrangement joins TRBV12-3 or TRBV12-4 to TRBJ2-1; 11 positions match TRBD2. The V segment lost 4 bases and the J segment 11 bases; nucleotides outside the gene matches: 10. This CDR3 contains 15 residues.

In this sample, this clonotype turned up many times. This sequence joins TRBV3-1 and TRBJ2-7, with TRBD2 identical over 7 bases. The CDR3 totals 16 residues. V lost 2 bases to trimming and J lost 0 bases; unmatched junction nucleotides: 7. Germline V gene sequence: CDR1 LGHDT, CDR2 YNNKEL (reference sequence). The CDR3 region has the DNA TGTGCCAGCAGCCAACCCTTAGGACTAGTCTCCTACGAGCAGTACTTC. It translates to CASSQPLGLVSYEQYF.

This clonotype appeared a few times. This sequence joins TRBV7-9 and TRBJ2-7, with TRBD2 matching over 10 bases. CDR3 length equals 17 residues. The V gene's germline CDR1 is SEHNR and CDR2 FQNEAQ (reference sequence). Germline trimming cut 2 bases from V and 0 bases from J; bases unmatched to any gene: 7. The CDR3 reads CASSLLPSGRYSYEQYF. CDR3 in DNA: TGTGCCAGCAGCTTACTTCCTAGCGGGAGATACTCCTACGAGCAGTACTTC.

This clonotype was counted many times. This chain uses TRBV5-1 with TRBJ2-1; 9 bases are shared with TRBD2. The germline V gene encodes CDR1 SGHRS and CDR2 YFSETQ. This CDR3 comprises 16 residues. V was clipped by 4 bases and J by 8 bases; unmatched bases: 13. The DNA for the CDR3 is TGCGCCAGCAGCGCCAAGACTAGCGGACCCGGGGATGAGCAGTTCTTC. Translation gives CASSAKTSGPGDEQFF.